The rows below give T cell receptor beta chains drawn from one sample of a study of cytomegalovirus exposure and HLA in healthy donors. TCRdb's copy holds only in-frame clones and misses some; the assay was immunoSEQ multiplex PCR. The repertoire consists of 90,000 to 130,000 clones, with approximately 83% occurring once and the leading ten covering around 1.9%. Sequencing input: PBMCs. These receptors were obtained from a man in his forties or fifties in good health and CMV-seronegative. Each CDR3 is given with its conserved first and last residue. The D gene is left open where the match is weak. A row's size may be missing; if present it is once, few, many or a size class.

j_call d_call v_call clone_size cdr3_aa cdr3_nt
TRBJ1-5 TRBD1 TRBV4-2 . CASSHPGQGGSGSNQPQHF TGTGCCAGCAGCCATCCCGGACAGGGAGGTAGTGGAAGCAATCAGCCCCAGCATTTT
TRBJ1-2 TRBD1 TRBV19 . CASSINWDRGLGYTF TGTGCCAGTAGTATAAACTGGGACAGGGGACTTGGCTACACCTTC
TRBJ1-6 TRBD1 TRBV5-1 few CASSLGTGSSYNSPLHF TGCGCCAGCAGCTTAGGGACAGGGAGCTCCTATAATTCACCCCTCCACTTT
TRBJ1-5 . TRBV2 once CASSVAGAPQHF TGTGCCAGCAGTGTAGCAGGGGCGCCCCAGCATTTT
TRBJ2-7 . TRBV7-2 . CASSLRVSTYEQYF TGTGCCAGCAGCTTACGGGTATCAACCTACGAGCAGTACTTC
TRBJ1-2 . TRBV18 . CASSPFAGDYGYTF TGTGCCAGCTCACCTTTCGCAGGCGACTATGGCTACACCTTC
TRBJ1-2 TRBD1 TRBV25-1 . CASSRNTVTGNGYTF TGTGCCAGCAGTCGTAATACCGTGACAGGGAACGGCTACACCTTC
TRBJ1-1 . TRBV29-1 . CSVGGGTEAFF TGCAGCGTTGGGGGGGGCACTGAAGCTTTCTTT
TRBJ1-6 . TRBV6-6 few CASSSDRTTGSPLHF TGTGCCAGCAGTTCGGATAGGACAACGGGCTCACCCCTCCACTTT
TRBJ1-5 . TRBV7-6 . CASSPKRDQPQHF TGTGCCAGCAGCCCTAAGAGGGATCAGCCCCAGCATTTT
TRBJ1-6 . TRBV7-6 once CASGGRSNSPLHF TGTGCCAGCGGGGGCAGGAGTAATTCACCCCTCCACTTT
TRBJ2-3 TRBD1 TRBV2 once CASREQGRTDTQYF TGTGCCAGCAGAGAACAGGGGCGCACAGATACGCAGTATTTT
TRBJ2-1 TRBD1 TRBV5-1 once CASSLEGGQGFLGEQFF TGCGCCAGCAGCTTGGAGGGGGGACAGGGGTTTTTGGGGGAGCAGTTCTTC
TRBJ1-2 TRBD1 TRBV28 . CASRGTGMYGYTF TGTGCCAGCAGGGGGACAGGGATGTACGGCTACACCTTC
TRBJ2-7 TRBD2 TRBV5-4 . CASSLIVSGGAYEQYF TGTGCCAGCAGCTTGATCGTTAGCGGGGGGGCCTACGAGCAGTACTTC
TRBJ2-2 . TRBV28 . CASSLYPGENTGELFF TGTGCCAGCAGTTTATACCCGGGGGAGAACACCGGGGAGCTGTTTTTT
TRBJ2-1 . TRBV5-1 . CASSLTGTPYNEQFF TGCGCCAGCAGCTTGACCGGGACACCCTACAATGAGCAGTTCTTC
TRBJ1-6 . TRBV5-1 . CASSPGGADNSPLHF TGCGCCAGCAGCCCCGGGGGGGCTGACAATTCACCCCTCCACTTT
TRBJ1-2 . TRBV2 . CASSGSQGLDYTF TGTGCCAGCAGCGGGTCCCAGGGGCTTGACTACACCTTC
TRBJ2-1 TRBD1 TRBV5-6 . CASSGDRGSSYNEQFF TGTGCCAGCAGCGGGGACAGGGGGAGCTCCTACAATGAGCAGTTCTTC
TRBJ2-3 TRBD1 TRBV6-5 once CASSYSIGTGSDTQYF TGTGCCAGCAGTTACTCGATAGGGACAGGGTCAGATACGCAGTATTTT
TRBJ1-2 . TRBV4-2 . CASSQGEGRNYGYTF TGTGCCAGCAGCCAAGGGGAGGGTCGGAACTATGGCTACACCTTC
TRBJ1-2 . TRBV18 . CASSTGLSEGYTF TGTGCCAGCTCAACAGGGTTATCAGAGGGCTACACCTTC
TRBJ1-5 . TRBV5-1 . CASSLAGTYSNQPQHF TGCGCCAGCAGCTTGGCTGGGACATATAGCAATCAGCCCCAGCATTTT
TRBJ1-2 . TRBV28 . CASTPSTVDYGYTF TGTGCCAGCACCCCATCGACAGTCGACTATGGCTACACCTTC
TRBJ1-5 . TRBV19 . CASSIIRDLVKYKPQHF TGTGCCAGTAGTATCATCCGGGATTTGGTCAAATATAAGCCCCAGCATTTT
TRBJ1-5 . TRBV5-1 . CASSLAGLSNQPQHF TGCGCCAGCAGCTTGGCCGGACTTAGCAATCAGCCCCAGCATTTT
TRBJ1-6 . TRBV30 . CAWSPDRLSSYNSPLHF TGTGCCTGGAGTCCGGACAGACTTAGCTCCTATAATTCACCCCTCCACTTT
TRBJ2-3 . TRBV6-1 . CASSEDRANTQYF TGTGCCAGCAGTGAAGACAGGGCGAATACGCAGTATTTT
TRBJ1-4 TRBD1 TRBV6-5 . CASSSTGGANEKLFF TGTGCCAGCAGCTCGACAGGGGGAGCTAATGAAAAACTGTTTTTT
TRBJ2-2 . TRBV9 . CASSVEIVSDQVTGELFF TGTGCCAGCAGCGTAGAGATTGTATCCGATCAGGTCACCGGGGAGCTGTTTTTT
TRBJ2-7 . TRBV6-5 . CASSYGAAYEQYF TGTGCCAGCAGTTACGGGGCAGCCTACGAGCAGTACTTC
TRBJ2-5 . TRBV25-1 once CASRPDRGGETQYF TGTGCCAGCAGGCCCGACAGGGGAGGGGAGACCCAGTACTTC
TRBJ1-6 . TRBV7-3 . CASSLQGPPSPLHF TGTGCCAGCAGCTTACAGGGGCCCCCCTCACCCCTCCACTTT
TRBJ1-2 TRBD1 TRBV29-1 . CSVDIETGGGYTF TGCAGCGTTGACATTGAGACAGGGGGTGGCTACACCTTC
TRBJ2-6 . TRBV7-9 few CASSFVGANVLTF TGTGCCAGCAGCTTTGTAGGGGCCAACGTCCTGACTTTC
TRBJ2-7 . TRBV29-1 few CSVVQGHDEQYF TGCAGCGTTGTTCAGGGGCACGACGAGCAGTACTTC
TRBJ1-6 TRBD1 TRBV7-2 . CASSLVGAGGSTSPLHF TGTGCCAGCAGCTTAGTGGGGGCAGGGGGCTCAACTTCACCCCTCCACTTT
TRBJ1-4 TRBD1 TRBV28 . CASSLPTGVPIEKLFF TGTGCCAGCAGTTTACCTACAGGGGTTCCGATAGAAAAACTGTTTTTT
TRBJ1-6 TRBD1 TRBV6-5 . CASSQGQAKNSPLHF TGTGCCAGCAGCCAGGGACAGGCTAAAAATTCACCCCTCCACTTT
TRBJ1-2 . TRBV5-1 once CASSFEGNYGYTF TGCGCCAGCAGCTTCGAGGGAAACTATGGCTACACCTTC
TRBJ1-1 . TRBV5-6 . CASSLATGVGNTEAFF TGTGCCAGCAGCTTGGCCACGGGGGTGGGGAACACTGAAGCTTTCTTT
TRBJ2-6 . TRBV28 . CASSLGGSTVSGANVLTF TGTGCCAGCAGTTTAGGCGGGTCTACGGTCTCTGGGGCCAACGTCCTGACTTTC
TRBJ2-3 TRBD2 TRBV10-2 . CASSDTVLAGGTDTQYF TGCGCCAGCAGTGACACAGTGCTAGCGGGGGGTACAGATACGCAGTATTTT
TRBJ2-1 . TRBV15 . CATSRVAGAHNEQFF TGTGCCACCAGCAGAGTGGCGGGGGCCCACAATGAGCAGTTCTTC
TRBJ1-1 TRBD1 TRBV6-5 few CASSYGTAQNTEAFF TGTGCCAGCAGTTATGGGACAGCCCAGAACACTGAAGCTTTCTTT
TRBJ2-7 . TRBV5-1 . CASSLNGQNYEQYF TGCGCCAGCAGCCTTAACGGACAGAACTACGAGCAGTACTTC
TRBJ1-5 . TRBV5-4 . CASSFGGEGQPQHF TGTGCCAGCAGCTTTGGGGGGGAGGGTCAGCCCCAGCATTTT
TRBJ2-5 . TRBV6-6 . CATQSGETQYF TGTGCCACCCAATCCGGAGAGACCCAGTACTTC
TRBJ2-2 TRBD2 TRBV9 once CASSVGGGDTGELFF TGTGCCAGCAGCGTAGGTGGGGGGGACACCGGGGAGCTGTTTTTT
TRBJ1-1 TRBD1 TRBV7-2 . CASSFRTGVLGAFF TGTGCCAGCAGCTTCCGGACAGGGGTTCTAGGGGCTTTCTTT